This TCR beta chain was sequenced during a study of blood T cells in healthy people across ages. A J-beta primer mix and a sample-barcoded 5' primer were used in a second PCR of roughly 6 to 11 cycles. TCRdb recomputed calls from the 5' RACE reads with MiXCR, one row per CDR3 protein. The sample shows some 1.7 million distinct CDR3 sequences, roughly 27% of them seen only once. Staff drew around 10 milliliters of peripheral blood from each donor. Germline-derived CDR1 and CDR2 are SGHAT and FQNNGV. Trimming shortened V by 1 base and J by 10 bases, and 12 bases separated the two germline ends. The CDR3 is 13 amino acids.

Sequenced input: blood. This clonotype originated in a woman between 25 and 40 years old in good health. The genes are TRBV11-2 and TRBJ2-3; D is possibly TRBD2 (5 bases). The CDR3 is CASSLGEVEAQYF. The CDR3 DNA sequence: TGTGCCAGCAGCTTAGGTGAGGTGGAGGCGCAGTATTTT.